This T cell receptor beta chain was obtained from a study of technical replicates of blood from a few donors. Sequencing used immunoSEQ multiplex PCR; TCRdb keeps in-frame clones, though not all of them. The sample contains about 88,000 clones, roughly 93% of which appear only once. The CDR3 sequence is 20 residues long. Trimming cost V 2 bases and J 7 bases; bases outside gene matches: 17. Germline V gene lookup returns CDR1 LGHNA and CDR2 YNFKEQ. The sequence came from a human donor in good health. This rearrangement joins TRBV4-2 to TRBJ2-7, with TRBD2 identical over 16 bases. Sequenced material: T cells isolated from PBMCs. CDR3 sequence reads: CASSQNEAGLAGGPFWEQYF. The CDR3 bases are TGTGCCAGCAGCCAAAATGAAGCGGGACTAGCGGGAGGGCCCTTCTGGGAGCAGTACTTC.